This T cell receptor beta chain was observed in a study of blood T cell repertoires in COVID-19. Clones were read by immunoSEQ multiplex PCR, and TCRdb kept only the in-frame ones, dropping some. Here the sample spans 200,000 to 300,000 clones, about 85% being singletons. Source material: peripheral blood. This TCR derives from a woman aged 55-69 years with active or convalescent COVID-19.

CDR3 sequence reads: CASSERGHSLGSYNEQFF. In nucleotides, the CDR3 is TGTGCCAGCAGTGAGAGGGGACACTCCTTGGGTAGCTACAATGAGCAGTTCTTC. The genes are TRBV6-1 and TRBJ2-1; D might be TRBD1 (6 bases). This CDR3 comprises 18 residues. The V end lost 3 bases, the J end lost 3 bases, and 21 bases lay between the germline ends. The germline V gene has CDR1 MNHNS and CDR2 SASEGT.